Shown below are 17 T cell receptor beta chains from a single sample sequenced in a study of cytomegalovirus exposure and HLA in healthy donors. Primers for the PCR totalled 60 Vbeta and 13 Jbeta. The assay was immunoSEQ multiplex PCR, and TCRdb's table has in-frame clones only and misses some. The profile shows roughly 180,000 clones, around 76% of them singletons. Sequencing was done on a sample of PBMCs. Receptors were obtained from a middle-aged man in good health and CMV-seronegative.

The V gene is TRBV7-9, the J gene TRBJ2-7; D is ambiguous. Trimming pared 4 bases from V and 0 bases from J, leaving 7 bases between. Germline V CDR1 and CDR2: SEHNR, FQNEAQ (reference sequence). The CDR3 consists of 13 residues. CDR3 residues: CASSSTSSYEQYF. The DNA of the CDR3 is TGTGCCAGCAGCTCAACGAGCTCCTACGAGCAGTACTTC.

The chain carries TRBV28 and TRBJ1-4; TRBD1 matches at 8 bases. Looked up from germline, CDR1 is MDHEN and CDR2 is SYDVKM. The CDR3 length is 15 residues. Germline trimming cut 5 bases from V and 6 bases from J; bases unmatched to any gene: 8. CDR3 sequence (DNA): TGTGCCAGCAGTACATCCGGGACAGGCCATGAAAAACTGTTTTTT. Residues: CASSTSGTGHEKLFF.

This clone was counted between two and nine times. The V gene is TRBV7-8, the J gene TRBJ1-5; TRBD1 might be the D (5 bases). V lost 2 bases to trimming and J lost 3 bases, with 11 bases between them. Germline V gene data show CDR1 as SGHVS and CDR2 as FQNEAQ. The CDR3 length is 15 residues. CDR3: CASSLRGELNQPQHF. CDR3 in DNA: TGTGCCAGCAGCTTAAGGGGTGAACTCAATCAGCCCCAGCATTTT.

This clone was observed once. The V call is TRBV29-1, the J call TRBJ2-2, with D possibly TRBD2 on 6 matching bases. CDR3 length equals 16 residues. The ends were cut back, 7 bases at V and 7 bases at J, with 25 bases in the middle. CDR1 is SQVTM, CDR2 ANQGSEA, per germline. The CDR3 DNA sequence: TGCAGCGCCCTCGGGTGGGTAGCGGAGCCCAGCGGGGAGCTGTTTTTT. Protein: CSALGWVAEPSGELFF.

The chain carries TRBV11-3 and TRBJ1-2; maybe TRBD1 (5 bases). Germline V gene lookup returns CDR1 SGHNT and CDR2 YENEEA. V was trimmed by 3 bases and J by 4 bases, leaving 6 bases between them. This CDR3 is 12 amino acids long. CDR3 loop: CASSFQGYGYTF. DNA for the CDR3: TGTGCCAGCAGCTTCCAGGGCTATGGCTACACCTTC. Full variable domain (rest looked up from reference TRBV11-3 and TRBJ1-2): EAGVVQSPRYKIIEKKQPVAFWCNPISGHNTLYWYLQNLGQGPELLIRYENEEAVDDSQLPKDRFSAERLKGVDSTLKIQPAELGDSAVYLCASSFQGYGYTFGSGTRLTVV.

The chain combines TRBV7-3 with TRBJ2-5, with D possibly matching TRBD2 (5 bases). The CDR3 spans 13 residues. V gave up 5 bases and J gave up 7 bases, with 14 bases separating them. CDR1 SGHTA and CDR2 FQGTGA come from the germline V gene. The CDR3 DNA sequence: TGTGCCAGCAGCGCGGACTCCGGTGGGACCCAGTACTTC. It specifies CASSADSGGTQYF.

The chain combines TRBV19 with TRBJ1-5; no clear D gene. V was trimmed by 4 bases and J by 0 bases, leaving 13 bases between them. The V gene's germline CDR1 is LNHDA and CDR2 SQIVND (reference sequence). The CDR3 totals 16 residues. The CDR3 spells CASSTVAGHSNQPQHF. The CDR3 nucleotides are TGTGCCAGTAGTACGGTGGCAGGCCATAGCAATCAGCCCCAGCATTTT.

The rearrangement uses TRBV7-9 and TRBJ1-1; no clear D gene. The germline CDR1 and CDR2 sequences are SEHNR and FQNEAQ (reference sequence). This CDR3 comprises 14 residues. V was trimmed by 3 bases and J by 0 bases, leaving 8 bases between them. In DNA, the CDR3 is TGTGCCAGCAGCTTTGACATTTTGAACACTGAAGCTTTCTTT. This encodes CASSFDILNTEAFF.

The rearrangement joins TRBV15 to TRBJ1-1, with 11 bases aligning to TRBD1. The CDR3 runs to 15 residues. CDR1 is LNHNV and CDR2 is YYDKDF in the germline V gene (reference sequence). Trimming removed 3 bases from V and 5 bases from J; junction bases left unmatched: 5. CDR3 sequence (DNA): TGTGCCACCAGCAGCGGGACAGGGGGAAAAACTGAAGCTTTCTTT. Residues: CATSSGTGGKTEAFF.

In DNA form, the CDR3 reads TGTGCCAGTAAGGACAGGGCCACCTATGGCTACACCTTC. Amino acid sequence: CASKDRATYGYTF. The rearrangement links TRBV19 to TRBJ1-2; 8 nucleotides align to TRBD1. This CDR3 has 13 residues. After removal of 7 bases from V and 4 bases from J, the junction contained 5 bases not matched to a gene. CDR1 and CDR2 (germline): LNHDA, SQIVND (reference sequence). Filled out from reference TRBV19 and TRBJ1-2, the complete variable domain reads DGGITQSPKYLFRKEGQNVTLSCEQNLNHDAMYWYRQDPGQGLRLIYYSQIVNDFQKGDIAEGYSVSREKKESFPLTVTSAQKNPTAFYLCASKDRATYGYTFGSGTRLTVV.

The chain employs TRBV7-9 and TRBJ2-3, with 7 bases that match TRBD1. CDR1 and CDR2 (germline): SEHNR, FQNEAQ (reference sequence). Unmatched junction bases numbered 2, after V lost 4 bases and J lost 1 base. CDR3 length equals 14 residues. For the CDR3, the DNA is TGTGCCAGCAGCTGGGGACAGCGCACAGATACGCAGTATTTT. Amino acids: CASSWGQRTDTQYF.

CDR3 nucleotides: TGTGCCAGCAGCCAAGAAGTAGCCTACGAGCAGTACTTC. Translating it yields CASSQEVAYEQYF. The chain links TRBV4-2 to TRBJ2-7; D gene uncertain. The V gene's germline CDR1 is LGHNA and CDR2 YNFKEQ. Trimming removed 0 bases at V and 2 bases at J, with 5 bases between. The CDR3 spans 13 residues.

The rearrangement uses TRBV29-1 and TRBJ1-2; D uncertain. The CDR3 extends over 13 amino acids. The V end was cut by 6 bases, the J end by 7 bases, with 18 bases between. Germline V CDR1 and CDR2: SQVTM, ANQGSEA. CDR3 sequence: CSVGERERIGYTF. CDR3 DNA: TGCAGCGTGGGAGAAAGGGAAAGGATTGGCTACACCTTC.

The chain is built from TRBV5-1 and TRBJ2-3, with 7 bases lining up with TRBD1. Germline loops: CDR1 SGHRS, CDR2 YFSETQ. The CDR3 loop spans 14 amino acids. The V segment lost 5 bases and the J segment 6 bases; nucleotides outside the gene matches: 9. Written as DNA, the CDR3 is TGCGCCAGCAGGAGGGGGCAGGCCTCCGATACGCAGTATTTT. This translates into CASRRGQASDTQYF.

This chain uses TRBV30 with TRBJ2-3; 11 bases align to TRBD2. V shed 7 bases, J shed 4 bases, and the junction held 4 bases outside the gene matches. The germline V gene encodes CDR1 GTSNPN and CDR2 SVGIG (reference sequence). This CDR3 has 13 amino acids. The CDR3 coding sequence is TGTGCCTTGACTAGCGGGGTCTCAGATACGCAGTATTTT. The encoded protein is CALTSGVSDTQYF.

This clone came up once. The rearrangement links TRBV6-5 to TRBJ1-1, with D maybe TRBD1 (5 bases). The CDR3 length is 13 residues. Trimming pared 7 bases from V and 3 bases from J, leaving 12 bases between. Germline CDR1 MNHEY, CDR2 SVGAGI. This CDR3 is CASNRRQYTEAFF. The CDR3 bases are TGTGCCAGCAACCGAAGACAGTACACTGAAGCTTTCTTT.

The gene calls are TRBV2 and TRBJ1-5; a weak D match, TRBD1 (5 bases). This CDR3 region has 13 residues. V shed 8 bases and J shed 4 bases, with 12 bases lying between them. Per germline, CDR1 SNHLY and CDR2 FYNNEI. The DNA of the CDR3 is TGTGCCAGCCTCCCAGGGCTTAATCAGCCCCAGCATTTT. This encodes CASLPGLNQPQHF. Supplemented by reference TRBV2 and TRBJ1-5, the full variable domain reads EPEVTQTPSHQVTQMGQEVILRCVPISNHLYFYWYRQILGQKVEFLVSFYNNEISEKSEIFDDQFSVERPDGSNFTLKIRSTKLEDSAMYFCASLPGLNQPQHFGDGTRLSIL.